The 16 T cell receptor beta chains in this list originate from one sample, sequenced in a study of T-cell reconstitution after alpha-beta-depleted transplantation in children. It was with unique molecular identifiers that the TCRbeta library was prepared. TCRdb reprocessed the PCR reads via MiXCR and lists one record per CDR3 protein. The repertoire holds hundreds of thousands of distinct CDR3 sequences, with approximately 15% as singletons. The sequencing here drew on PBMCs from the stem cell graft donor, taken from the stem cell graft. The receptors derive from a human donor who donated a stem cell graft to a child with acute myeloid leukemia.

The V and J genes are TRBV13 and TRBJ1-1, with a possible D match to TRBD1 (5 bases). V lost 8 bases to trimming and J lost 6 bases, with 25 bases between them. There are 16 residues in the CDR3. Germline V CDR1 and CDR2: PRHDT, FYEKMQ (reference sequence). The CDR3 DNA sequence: TGTGCCAGCCACGGGACTCATAAAGGTCTGGGTGCTGAAGCTTTCTTT. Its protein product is CASHGTHKGLGAEAFF.

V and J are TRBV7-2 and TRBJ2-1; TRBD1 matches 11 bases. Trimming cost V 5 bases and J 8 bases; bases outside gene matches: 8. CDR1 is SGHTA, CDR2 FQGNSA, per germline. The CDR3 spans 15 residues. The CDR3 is CASSPGQGASYEQFF. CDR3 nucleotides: TGTGCCAGCAGCCCAGGACAGGGGGCGTCGTATGAGCAGTTCTTC.

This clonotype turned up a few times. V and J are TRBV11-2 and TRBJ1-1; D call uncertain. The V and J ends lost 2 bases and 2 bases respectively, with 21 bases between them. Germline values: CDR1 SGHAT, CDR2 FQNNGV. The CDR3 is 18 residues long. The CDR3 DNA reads TGTGCCAGCAGCTTATGGGCCCGAGCGCCTGACATCAACACTGAAGCTTTCTTT. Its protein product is CASSLWARAPDINTEAFF.

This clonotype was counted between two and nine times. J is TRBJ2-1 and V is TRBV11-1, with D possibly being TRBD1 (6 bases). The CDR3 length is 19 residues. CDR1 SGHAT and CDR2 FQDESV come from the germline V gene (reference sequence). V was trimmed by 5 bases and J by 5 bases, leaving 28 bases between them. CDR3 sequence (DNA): TGTGCCAGCAGCCTTCCGATGATTCACAGGGCGGTGGTGGACAATGAGCAGTTCTTC. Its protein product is CASSLPMIHRAVVDNEQFF.

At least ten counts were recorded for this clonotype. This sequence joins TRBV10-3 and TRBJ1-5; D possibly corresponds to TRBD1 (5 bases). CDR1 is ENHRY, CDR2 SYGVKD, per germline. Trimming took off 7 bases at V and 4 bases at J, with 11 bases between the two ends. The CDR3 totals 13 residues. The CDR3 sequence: CAINVDTNQPQHF. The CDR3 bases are TGTGCCATCAATGTGGACACAAATCAGCCCCAGCATTTT.

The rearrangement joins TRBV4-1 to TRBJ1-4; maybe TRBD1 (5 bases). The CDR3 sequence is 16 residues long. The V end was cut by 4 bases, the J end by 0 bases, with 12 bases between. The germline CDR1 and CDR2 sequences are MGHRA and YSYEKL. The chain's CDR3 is CASSPGTDATNEKLFF. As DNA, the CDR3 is TGCGCCAGCAGCCCCGGGACGGATGCAACTAATGAAAAACTGTTTTTT.

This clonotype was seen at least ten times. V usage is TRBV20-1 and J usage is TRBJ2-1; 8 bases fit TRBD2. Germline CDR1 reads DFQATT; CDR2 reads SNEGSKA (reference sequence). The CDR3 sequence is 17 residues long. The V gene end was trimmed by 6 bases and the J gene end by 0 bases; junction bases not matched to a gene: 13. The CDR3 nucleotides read TGCAGTGCCAGCCAGACTATAGCGGGGCGCTCCTACAATGAGCAGTTCTTC. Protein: CSASQTIAGRSYNEQFF.

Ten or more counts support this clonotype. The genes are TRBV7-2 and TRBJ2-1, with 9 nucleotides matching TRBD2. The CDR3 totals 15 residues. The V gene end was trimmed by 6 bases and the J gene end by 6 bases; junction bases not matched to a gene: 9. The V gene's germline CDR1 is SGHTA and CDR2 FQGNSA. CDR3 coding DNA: TGTGCCAGCAGACCAATGCGGGGGGGTCCCAATGAGCAGTTCTTC. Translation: CASRPMRGGPNEQFF.

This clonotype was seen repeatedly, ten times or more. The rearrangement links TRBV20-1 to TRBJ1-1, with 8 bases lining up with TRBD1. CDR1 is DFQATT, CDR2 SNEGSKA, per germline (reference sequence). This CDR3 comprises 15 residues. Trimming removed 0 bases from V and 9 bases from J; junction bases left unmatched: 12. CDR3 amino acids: CSARDRAGGGVKAFF. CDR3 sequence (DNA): TGCAGTGCTAGAGATCGGGCAGGGGGCGGTGTAAAAGCTTTCTTT.

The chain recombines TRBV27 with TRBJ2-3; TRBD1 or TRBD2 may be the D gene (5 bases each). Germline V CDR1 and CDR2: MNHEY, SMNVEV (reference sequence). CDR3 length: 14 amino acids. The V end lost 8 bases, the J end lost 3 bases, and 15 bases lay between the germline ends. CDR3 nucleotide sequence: TGTGCCAGCCGGACTGTTGAGGGGACAGATACGCAGTATTTT. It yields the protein CASRTVEGTDTQYF.

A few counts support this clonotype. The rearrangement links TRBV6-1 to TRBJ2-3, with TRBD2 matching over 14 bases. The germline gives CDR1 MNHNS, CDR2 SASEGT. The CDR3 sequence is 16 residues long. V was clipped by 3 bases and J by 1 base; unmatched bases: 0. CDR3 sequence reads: CASSETSGGGTDTQYF. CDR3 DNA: TGTGCCAGCAGTGAGACTAGCGGGGGGGGCACAGATACGCAGTATTTT.

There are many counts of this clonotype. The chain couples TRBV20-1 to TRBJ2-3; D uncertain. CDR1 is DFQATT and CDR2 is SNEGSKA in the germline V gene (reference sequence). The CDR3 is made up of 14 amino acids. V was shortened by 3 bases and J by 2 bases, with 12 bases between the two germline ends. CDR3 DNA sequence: TGCAGTGCTAGCAGAGGCCAGTACACAGATACGCAGTATTTT. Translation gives CSASRGQYTDTQYF.

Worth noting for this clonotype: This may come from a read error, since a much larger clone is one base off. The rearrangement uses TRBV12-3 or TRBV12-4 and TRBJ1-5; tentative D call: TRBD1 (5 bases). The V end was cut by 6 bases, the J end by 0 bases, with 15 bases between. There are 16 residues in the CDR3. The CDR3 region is CASSAPGIYSNQPQHF. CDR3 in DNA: TGTGCCAGCAGCGCACCAGGGATCTATAGCAATCAGCCCCAGCATTTT.

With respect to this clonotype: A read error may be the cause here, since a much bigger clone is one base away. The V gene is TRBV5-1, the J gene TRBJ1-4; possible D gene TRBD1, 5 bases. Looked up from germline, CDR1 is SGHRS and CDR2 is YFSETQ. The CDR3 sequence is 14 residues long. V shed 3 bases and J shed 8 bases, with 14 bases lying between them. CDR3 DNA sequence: TGCGCCAGCAGCTCGGACGGGACGGCAGAAAAACTGTTTTTT. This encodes CASSSDGTAEKLFF. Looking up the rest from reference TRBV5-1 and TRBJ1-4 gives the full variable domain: KAGVTQTPRYLIKTRGQQVTLSCSPISGHRSVSWYQQTPGQGLQFLFEYFSETQRNKGNFPGRFSGRQFSNSRSEMNVSTLELGDSALYLCASSSDGTAEKLFFGSGTQLSVL.

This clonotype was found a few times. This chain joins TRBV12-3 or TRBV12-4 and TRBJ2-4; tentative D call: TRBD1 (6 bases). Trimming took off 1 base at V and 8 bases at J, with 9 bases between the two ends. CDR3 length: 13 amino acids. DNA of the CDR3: TGTGCCAGCAGTTTAGGGCAGGGGTACATTCAGTACTTC. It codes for CASSLGQGYIQYF.

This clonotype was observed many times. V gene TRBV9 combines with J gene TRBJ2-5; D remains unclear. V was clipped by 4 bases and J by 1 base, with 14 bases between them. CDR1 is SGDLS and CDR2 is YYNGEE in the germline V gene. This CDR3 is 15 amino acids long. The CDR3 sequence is CASSPRGTAQETQYF. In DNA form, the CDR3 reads TGTGCCAGCAGCCCCAGAGGTACAGCCCAAGAGACCCAGTACTTC.